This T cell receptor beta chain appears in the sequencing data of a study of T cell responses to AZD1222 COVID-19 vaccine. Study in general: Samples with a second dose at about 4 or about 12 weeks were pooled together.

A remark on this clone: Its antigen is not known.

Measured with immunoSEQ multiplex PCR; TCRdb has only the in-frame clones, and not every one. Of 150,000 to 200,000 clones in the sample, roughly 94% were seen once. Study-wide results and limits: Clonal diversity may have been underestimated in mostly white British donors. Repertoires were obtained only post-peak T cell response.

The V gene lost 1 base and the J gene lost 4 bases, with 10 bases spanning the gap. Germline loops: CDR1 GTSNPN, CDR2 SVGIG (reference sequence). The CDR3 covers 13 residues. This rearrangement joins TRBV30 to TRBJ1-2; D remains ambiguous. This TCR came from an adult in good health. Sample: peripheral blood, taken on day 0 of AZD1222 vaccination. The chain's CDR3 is CAWSAGSPYGYTF. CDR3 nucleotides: TGTGCCTGGAGTGCCGGATCACCCTATGGCTACACCTTC.